This T cell receptor (beta chain) was retrieved from a study of cytomegalovirus exposure and HLA in healthy donors. Study outcomes and limitations: Most TCR sequences proved rare, with some public TCRs found in many donors. Excluded: some indistinguishable V segments such as TRBV6-2 and TRBV6-3.

The primer mix had 60 Vbeta and 13 Jbeta primers. The method was immunoSEQ multiplex PCR; TCRdb's version includes in-frame clones alone and lacks a portion of them. The table records 200,000 to 250,000 clones, 75% to 90% of them present only once. With V trimmed by 6 bases and J by 1 base, 6 bases remained unmatched. Looked up from germline, CDR1 is SNHLY and CDR2 is FYNNEI. The CDR3 has 15 amino acids. This clone was detected a few times. The antigen is undetermined. Sequencing used PBMCs. The clonotype comes from a woman between 18 and 29 years old in good health and CMV-seronegative. The chain couples TRBV2 to TRBJ2-3; 8 bases line up with TRBD2. The DNA of the CDR3 is TGTGCCAGCAGAAAACTAGCGGTTGGCACAGATACGCAGTATTTT. It specifies CASRKLAVGTDTQYF.